This T cell receptor (beta chain) was sequenced in a study of T cell responses to AZD1222 COVID-19 vaccine. Regarding the study as a whole: Spike-wide coverage was observed for vaccine-associated CD4 TCRs, with dominant responses at 160-218 and 743-854. Variant regions that are unmutated are reportedly the target of nearly half of spike-specific TCRs. Donors were mostly white British, more females; clonal diversity possibly underestimated. Once two AZD1222 doses were given, Spike-specific TCR breadth and depth went up.

Here immunoSEQ multiplex PCR was the method, and the copy in TCRdb shows in-frame clones only, minus some. In the table there are more than 95,000 clones, roughly 89% of which are singletons. Trimming left V 4 bases short and J 8 bases short, with 14 bases between. Per the germline V gene, CDR1 is LGHDT and CDR2 is YNNKEL (reference sequence). The CDR3 has 13 residues. In regard to this clone: Its antigen remains unidentified.

This clonotype originated in an adult in good health. This chain links TRBV3-1 (or the pseudogene TRBV3-2) with TRBJ1-2; maybe TRBD1 (5 bases). This specimen was peripheral blood, taken on day 0 of AZD1222 vaccination. The chain's CDR3 is CASSRGGSGGYTF. CDR3 bases: TGTGCCAGCAGCCGCGGGGGGTCGGGCGGCTACACCTTC.